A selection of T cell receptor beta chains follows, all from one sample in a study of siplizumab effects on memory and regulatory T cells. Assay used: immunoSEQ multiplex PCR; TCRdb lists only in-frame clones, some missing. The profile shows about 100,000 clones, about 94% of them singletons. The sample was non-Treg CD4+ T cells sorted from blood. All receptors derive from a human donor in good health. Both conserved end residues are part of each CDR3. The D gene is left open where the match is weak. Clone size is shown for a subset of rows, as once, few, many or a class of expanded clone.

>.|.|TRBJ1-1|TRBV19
TGTGCCAGTGGGCTTCAGGGGAACACTGAAGCTTTCTTT
CASGLQGNTEAFF
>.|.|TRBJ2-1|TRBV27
TGTGCCAGCAGTTTAAAAGGGCAGCTAGGAAATGAGCAGTTCTTC
CASSLKGQLGNEQFF
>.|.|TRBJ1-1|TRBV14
TGTGCCAGCAGCCTTACAAACACTGAAGCTTTCTTT
CASSLTNTEAFF
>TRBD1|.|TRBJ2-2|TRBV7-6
TGTGCCAGCAGCTTAGCTGGGACAGGGGTGGGTTACACCGGGGAGCTGTTTTTT
CASSLAGTGVGYTGELFF
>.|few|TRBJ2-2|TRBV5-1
TGCGCCAGCAGCTTGAGGGGCGGATCGGGTAGCACCGGGGAGCTGTTTTTT
CASSLRGGSGSTGELFF
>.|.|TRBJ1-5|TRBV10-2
TGCGCCAGCAGCGACTCAGGTACCAATCAGCCCCAGCATTTT
CASSDSGTNQPQHF
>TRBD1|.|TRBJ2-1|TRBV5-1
TGCGCCAGCAGCCCGGACAGGGGCCTACTTTCGAGCTCCTACAATGAGCAGTTCTTC
CASSPDRGLLSSSYNEQFF
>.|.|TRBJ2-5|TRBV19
TGTGCCAGTAGTATAGGGCAGCTTGCCCAAGAGACCCAGTACTTC
CASSIGQLAQETQYF
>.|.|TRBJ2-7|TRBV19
TGTGCCAGTAGTATGGGATACGAGCAGTACTTC
CASSMGYEQYF
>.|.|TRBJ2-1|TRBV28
TGTGCCAGCAGATCCTTCACCCCTCCGGTCAATGAGCAGTTCTTC
CASRSFTPPVNEQFF
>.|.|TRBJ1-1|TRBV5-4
TGTGCCAGCAGCTTGAGGCAGGGGAACACTGAAGCTTTCTTT
CASSLRQGNTEAFF
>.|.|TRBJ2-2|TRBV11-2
TGTGCCAGCAGCCGGGTCCCGGGCAGGTCCGGGGAGCTGTTTTTT
CASSRVPGRSGELFF
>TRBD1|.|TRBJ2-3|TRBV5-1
TGCGCCAGCGGGGGACAGGGTCGGGGAGATACGCAGTATTTT
CASGGQGRGDTQYF
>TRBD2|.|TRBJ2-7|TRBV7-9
TGTGCCAGCAGCTTAGGGTGGCCTAGCGGGAGTGACGAGCAGTACTTC
CASSLGWPSGSDEQYF
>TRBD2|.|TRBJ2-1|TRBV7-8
TGTGCGGCATCGGGAGGGGTTTTGAGGAATGAGCAGTTCTTC
CAASGGVLRNEQFF
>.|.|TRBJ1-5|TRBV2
TGTGCCATCCTGACGGACCCTGATCAGCCCCAGCATTTT
CAILTDPDQPQHF
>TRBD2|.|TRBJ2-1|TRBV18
TGTGCCAGCTCAAAGCTAGCGGGAGGGCCTAGCGATGAGCAGTTCTTC
CASSKLAGGPSDEQFF
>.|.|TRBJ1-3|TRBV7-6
TGTGCCAGCAGCAGGCCCTCGGACAAAGGAAACACCATATATTTT
CASSRPSDKGNTIYF
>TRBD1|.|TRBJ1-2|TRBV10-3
TGTGCCATCAGTGAGTCGCAGGGGGCGGTTGGCTACACCTTC
CAISESQGAVGYTF
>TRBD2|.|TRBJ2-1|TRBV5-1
TGCGCCAGCAACGACATAGCGGGAGAAGGCAATGAGCAGTTCTTC
CASNDIAGEGNEQFF
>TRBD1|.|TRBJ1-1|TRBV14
TGTGCCAGCAGCCTGTGGACAGGCAGGAACACTGAAGCTTTCTTT
CASSLWTGRNTEAFF
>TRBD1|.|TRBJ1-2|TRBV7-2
TGTGCCAGCAGCTTGGTGGACAGGGGGGCGGGTGGCTACACCTTC
CASSLVDRGAGGYTF
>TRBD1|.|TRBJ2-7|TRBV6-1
TGTGCCAGCATCCCAGGAGAGACAGGGCCCAACGAGCAGTACTTC
CASIPGETGPNEQYF
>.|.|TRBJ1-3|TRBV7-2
TGTGCCAGCAGCCGGGACGGCCGATGGGGAAACACCATATATTTT
CASSRDGRWGNTIYF
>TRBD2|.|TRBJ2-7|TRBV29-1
TGCAGCGTGCAGGGGGAACTAGCGGGGGGCTCCTACGAGCAGTACTTC
CSVQGELAGGSYEQYF
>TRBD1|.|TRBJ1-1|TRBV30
TGTGCCTGGGACAGGGGTGACACTGAAGCTTTCTTT
CAWDRGDTEAFF
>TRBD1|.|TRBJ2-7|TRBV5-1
TGCGCCAGCAGCCGGGATGACAGGGGATTCTACGAGCAGTACTTC
CASSRDDRGFYEQYF
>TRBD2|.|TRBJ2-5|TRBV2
TGTGCCAGCAGTGAAGCTGGGGAGGGCCAAGAGACCCAGTACTTC
CASSEAGEGQETQYF
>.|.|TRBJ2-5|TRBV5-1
TGCGCCAGCAGCTTTTCAGGGGTGGAGACCCAGTACTTC
CASSFSGVETQYF
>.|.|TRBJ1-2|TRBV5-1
TGCGCCAGCAGCCTAGCAGCCGTTGGCTACACCTTC
CASSLAAVGYTF
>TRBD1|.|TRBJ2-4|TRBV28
TGTGCCAGCAGACGCACCGGGACAGGGTGGCAAAACATTCAGTACTTC
CASRRTGTGWQNIQYF
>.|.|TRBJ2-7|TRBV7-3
TGTGCCAGCAGCTTACACCCAATGGGCGAGCAGTACTTC
CASSLHPMGEQYF
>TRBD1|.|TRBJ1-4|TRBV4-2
TGTGCCAGCAGCCAAGTCTCGACAGGGGACGAAAAACTGTTTTTT
CASSQVSTGDEKLFF
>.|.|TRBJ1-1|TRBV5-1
TGCGCCAGCAGGTCTGGGGGCGCGGACACTGAAGCTTTCTTT
CASRSGGADTEAFF
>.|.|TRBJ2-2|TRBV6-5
TGTGCCAGCAGTAGGGTCAAGCCCACCGGGGAGCTGTTTTTT
CASSRVKPTGELFF
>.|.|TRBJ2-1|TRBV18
TGTGCCAGCTCACGGAGGGCCCCGGACTACAATGAGCAGTTCTTC
CASSRRAPDYNEQFF
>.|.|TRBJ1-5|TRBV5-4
TGTGCCAGCAGCTTGGGGTTCCGGGGGCGGGAGCATTTT
CASSLGFRGREHF
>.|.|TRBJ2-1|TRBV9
TGTGCCAGCAGCGTAGCGCGGTCCCCCTACAATGAGCAGTTCTTC
CASSVARSPYNEQFF
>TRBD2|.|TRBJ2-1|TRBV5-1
TGCGCCAGCAGCTTGGTCGGGGGGATTGGCAATGAGCAGTTCTTC
CASSLVGGIGNEQFF
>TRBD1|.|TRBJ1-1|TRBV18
TGTGCCAGCTCATCGACAGGGTATGGCACTGAAGCTTTCTTT
CASSSTGYGTEAFF
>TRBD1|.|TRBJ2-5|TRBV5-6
TGTGCCAGCAGCGCCGGACAGGCAATGGGGTACTTC
CASSAGQAMGYF
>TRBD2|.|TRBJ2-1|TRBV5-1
TGCGCCAGCACCCTATCCGCACAGCGGGAGGGTGAGCAGTTCTTC
CASTLSAQREGEQFF
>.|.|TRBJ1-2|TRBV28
TGTGCCAGCATTCCCCAGCCGGGCCGGCAATACTATGGCTACACCTTC
CASIPQPGRQYYGYTF
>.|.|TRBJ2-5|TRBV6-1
TGTGCCAGCAGTGGAAACGTAGGGATCTCTCAAGAGACCCAGTACTTC
CASSGNVGISQETQYF
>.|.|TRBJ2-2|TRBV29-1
TGCAGCGTTAGGCTTCCGGGACAACAGAATACCGGGGAGCTGTTTTTT
CSVRLPGQQNTGELFF
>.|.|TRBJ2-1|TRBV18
TGTGCCAGCTCACCACCTGGTGTGACCTACAATGAGCAGTTCTTC
CASSPPGVTYNEQFF
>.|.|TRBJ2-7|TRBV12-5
TGTGCTAGTGGCTCCCCCCCCGGGGCTCCTATGGTATTCCCCTACGAGCAGTACTTC
CASGSPPGAPMVFPYEQYF
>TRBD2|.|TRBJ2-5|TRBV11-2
TGTGCCAGCAGCCGGCCCCCGGGAGGGGGTGAGACCCAGTACTTC
CASSRPPGGGETQYF
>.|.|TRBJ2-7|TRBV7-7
TGTGCCAGCAGCTTAAGGGGCCAGACCTCTGAGCAGTACTTC
CASSLRGQTSEQYF
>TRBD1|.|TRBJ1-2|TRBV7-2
TGTGCCAGCAGCTTTACCGGGACAGGGAGGTTTTATGGCACCTTC
CASSFTGTGRFYGTF
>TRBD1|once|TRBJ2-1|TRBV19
TGTGCCAGTAGTATCATCACAGGGGCCCTATCGTACAATGAGCAGTTCTTC
CASSIITGALSYNEQFF
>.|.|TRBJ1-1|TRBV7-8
TGTGCCAGCAGCTCCGGGGCTAACACTGAAGCTTTCTTT
CASSSGANTEAFF
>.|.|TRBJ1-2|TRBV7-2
TGTGCCAGCAGCTTCCCCGGGGATCTAAGCAAACCCTATGGCTACACCTTC
CASSFPGDLSKPYGYTF
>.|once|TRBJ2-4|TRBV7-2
TGTGCCAGCAGCTTAGGGTTCGAGGGGGGGCAGGGCATTCAGTACTTC
CASSLGFEGGQGIQYF
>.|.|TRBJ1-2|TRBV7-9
TGTGCCAGCAGCTCCCCCATGAAGACACTCATGGAGGGCTACACCTTC
CASSSPMKTLMEGYTF
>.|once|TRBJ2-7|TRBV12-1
TGTGTCACACAAAACCCTAGAGCGGGAGGTATGACCTACGAGCAGTACTTC
CVTQNPRAGGMTYEQYF
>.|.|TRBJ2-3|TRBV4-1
TGCGCCAGCAGCCAAGGTCTAAGCGCCACAGATACGCAGTATTTT
CASSQGLSATDTQYF
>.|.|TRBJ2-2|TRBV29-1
TGCAGCGTAGGATTCTTTGGGGCCGGGGAGCTGTTTTTT
CSVGFFGAGELFF
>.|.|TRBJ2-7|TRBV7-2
TGTGCCAGCAGCTTAGTGTCCGTCTACGAGCAGTACTTC
CASSLVSVYEQYF